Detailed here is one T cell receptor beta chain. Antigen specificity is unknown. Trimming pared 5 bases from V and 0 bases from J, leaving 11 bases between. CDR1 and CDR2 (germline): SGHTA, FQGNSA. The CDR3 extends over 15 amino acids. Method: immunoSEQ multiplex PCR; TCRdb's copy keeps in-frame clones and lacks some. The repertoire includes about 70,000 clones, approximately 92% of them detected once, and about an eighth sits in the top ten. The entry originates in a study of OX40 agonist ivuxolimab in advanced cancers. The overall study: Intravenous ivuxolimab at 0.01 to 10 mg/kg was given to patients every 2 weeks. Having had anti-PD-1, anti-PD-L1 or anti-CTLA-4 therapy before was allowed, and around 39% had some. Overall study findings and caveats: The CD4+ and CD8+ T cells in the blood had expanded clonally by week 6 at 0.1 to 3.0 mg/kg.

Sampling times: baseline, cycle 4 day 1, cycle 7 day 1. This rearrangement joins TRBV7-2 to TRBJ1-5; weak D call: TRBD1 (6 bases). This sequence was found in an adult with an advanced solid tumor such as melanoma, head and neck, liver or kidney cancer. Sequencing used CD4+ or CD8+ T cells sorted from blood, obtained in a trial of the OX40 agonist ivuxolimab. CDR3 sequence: CASSPQGNSNQPQHF. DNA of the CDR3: TGTGCCAGCAGCCCCCAGGGGAATAGCAATCAGCCCCAGCATTTT.